Presented here are 28 T cell receptor beta chains from one specimen sequenced in a study of cytomegalovirus exposure and HLA in healthy donors. Assay: immunoSEQ multiplex PCR; the TCRdb copy retains only in-frame clones and omits some. The sample lists approximately 300,000 clones, 87% occurring once. Sequences were obtained from PBMCs. The origin of the receptors is a woman aged 30 to 39 in good health and CMV-seropositive.

The sample holds a few counts of this clone. The DNA of the CDR3 is TGTGCCAGCAGCTCCGGACAGGGGGCAGGATCACCCCTCCACTTT. It encodes CASSSGQGAGSPLHF. The chain uses TRBV13 and TRBJ1-6; 11 nucleotides align to TRBD1. Unmatched junction bases numbered 6, after V lost 4 bases and J lost 10 bases. The CDR3 extends over 15 amino acids. CDR1 is PRHDT and CDR2 is FYEKMQ in the germline V gene (reference sequence).

The chain couples TRBV6-5 to TRBJ2-3; D is undetermined. This CDR3 region has 14 residues. Germline CDR1 is MNHEY and CDR2 is SVGAGI. V dropped 2 bases and J dropped 5 bases, with 11 bases sitting between them. CDR3 region: CASSYNQWEDTQYF. As DNA, the CDR3 is TGTGCCAGCAGTTACAATCAGTGGGAAGATACGCAGTATTTT.

In this sample, this clone turned up once. The chain combines TRBV4-1 with TRBJ2-7; possibly TRBD2 for D (6 bases). V shed 0 bases and J shed 3 bases, with 15 bases lying between them. The CDR3 sequence is 16 residues long. Germline V lookup: CDR1 MGHRA, CDR2 YSYEKL. This CDR3 is CASSQDSAGSYYEQYF. CDR3 bases: TGCGCCAGCAGCCAAGATTCGGCCGGGAGCTACTACGAGCAGTACTTC.

Only one count was recorded for this clone. V and J are TRBV4-3 and TRBJ2-7; no reliable D call. This CDR3 spans 13 amino acids. Trimming pared 0 bases from V and 4 bases from J, leaving 7 bases between. The germline V gene encodes CDR1 LGHNA and CDR2 YSLEER. CDR3 sequence: CASSQDSQYEQYF. In nucleotides, the CDR3 is TGCGCCAGCAGCCAAGATAGTCAATACGAGCAGTACTTC.

This clone has more than one count but fewer than ten. The chain has TRBV7-2 and TRBJ2-1; the D gene is possibly TRBD1 (5 bases). From germline, CDR1 is SGHTA and CDR2 FQGNSA. The CDR3 length is 14 residues. Trimming pared 5 bases from V and 8 bases from J, leaving 16 bases between. The CDR3 sequence: CASSALGVQYEQFF. The CDR3 DNA reads TGTGCCAGCAGCGCTCTAGGGGTTCAATATGAGCAGTTCTTC. The full variable domain, rest sourced from reference TRBV7-2 and TRBJ2-1, is GAGVSQSPSNKVTEKGKDVELRCDPISGHTALYWYRQSLGQGLEFLIYFQGNSAPDKSGLPSDRFSAERTGGSVSTLTIQRTQQEDSAVYLCASSALGVQYEQFFGPGTRLTVL.

The V gene is TRBV14, the J gene TRBJ2-7; weak D call: TRBD1 (6 bases). Trimming left V 5 bases short and J 0 bases short, with 11 bases between. The germline V gene has CDR1 SGHDN and CDR2 FVKESK. The CDR3 sequence is 14 residues long. Here the CDR3 DNA reads TGTGCCAGCAGCAAATTAGGGGGCTCCTACGAGCAGTACTTC. Translated, it gives CASSKLGGSYEQYF.

This chain connects TRBV10-3 to TRBJ2-3; 11 positions match TRBD1. Germline values: CDR1 ENHRY, CDR2 SYGVKD. Unmatched junction bases numbered 11, after V lost 4 bases and J lost 2 bases. CDR3 length: 18 amino acids. This CDR3 is CAISAGPGQGGTTDTQYF. The CDR3 coding sequence is TGTGCCATCAGTGCCGGGCCGGGACAGGGGGGAACCACAGATACGCAGTATTTT.

CDR3 loop: CASSRDSEETQYF. The CDR3 nucleotides are TGTGCCAGCAGCAGGGACAGCGAAGAGACCCAGTACTTC. This rearrangement joins TRBV5-4 to TRBJ2-5, with 7 bases matching TRBD1. The germline V gene has CDR1 SGHNT and CDR2 YYREEE (reference sequence). V shed 4 bases and J 3 bases; nucleotides not matched to a gene: 3. The CDR3 length is 13 residues.

For this clone: The sample has other DNA sequences that encode this CDR3 too. The V call is TRBV2, the J call TRBJ2-7, with unresolved D. The CDR3 runs 10 residues. Trimming removed 8 bases at V and 3 bases at J, with 5 bases between. CDR1 is SNHLY, CDR2 FYNNEI, per germline. CDR3 sequence (DNA): TGTGCCAGCTCTGGCTACGAGCAGTACTTC. This codes for CASSGYEQYF.

V gene TRBV2 combines with J gene TRBJ1-2, with a weak D call TRBD1 (5 bases). This CDR3 has 13 residues. V lost 8 bases and J lost 2, with 12 bases in between. Germline-derived CDR1 and CDR2 are SNHLY and FYNNEI. The CDR3 here is CASLGTANYGYTF. The CDR3, as DNA: TGTGCCAGCCTCGGGACCGCGAACTATGGCTACACCTTC.

This chain joins TRBV7-3 and TRBJ2-3, with D tentatively TRBD2 (6 bases). Trimming removed 2 bases from V and 0 bases from J, with 15 bases in between. CDR1 is SGHTA and CDR2 is FQGTGA in the germline V gene. CDR3 size: 17 residues. CDR3 sequence (DNA): TGTGCCAGCAGCTTACTCGCGACTAGAACTAGCACAGATACGCAGTATTTT. Protein sequence: CASSLLATRTSTDTQYF.

V gene TRBV30 combines with J gene TRBJ2-5; perhaps TRBD1 as D (6 bases). The V gene lost 4 bases and the J gene lost 0 bases, with 9 bases spanning the gap. CDR1 GTSNPN and CDR2 SVGIG come from the germline V gene (reference sequence). The CDR3 consists of 13 residues. CDR3 protein: CAWNWDNQETQYF. Here the CDR3 DNA reads TGTGCCTGGAATTGGGACAACCAAGAGACCCAGTACTTC.

A few counts support this clone. The CDR3 coding sequence is TGTGCCAGCAGCTTAGCGCCGACGCAGTATTTT. Translated, it gives CASSLAPTQYF. This chain uses TRBV7-2 with TRBJ2-3; no firm D call. CDR1 and CDR2 (germline): SGHTA, FQGNSA. V was clipped by 0 bases and J by 9 bases, with 4 bases between them. The CDR3 totals 11 residues.

A word on this clone: A single base separates this from a much larger clone, so it may be a read error. This chain links TRBV2 with TRBJ2-2; D uncertain. Trimming stripped 4 bases from V and 3 bases from J, with 6 bases between. The length of the CDR3 is 13 residues. CDR1 is SNHLY and CDR2 is FYNNEI in the germline V gene. CDR3 sequence (DNA): TGTGCCAGCAGTGGTAGGGACACCGGGGAGCTGTTTTTT. The encoded protein is CASSGRDTGELFF.

The chain is built from TRBV30 and TRBJ1-3, with 8 nucleotides matching TRBD1. The germline CDR1 and CDR2 sequences are GTSNPN and SVGIG (reference sequence). Unmatched junction bases numbered 9, after V lost 3 bases and J lost 2 bases. CDR3 length: 16 amino acids. CDR3 coding DNA: TGTGCCTGGAGCACTGGACAGGGAATGGCTGGAAACACCATATATTTT. Translated: CAWSTGQGMAGNTIYF.

V is TRBV5-6 and J is TRBJ1-2; tentative D call: TRBD1 (6 bases). Trimming left V 1 base short and J 1 base short, with 14 bases between. The germline CDR1 and CDR2 sequences are SGHDT and YYEEEE. The CDR3 loop spans 16 amino acids. The CDR3 coding sequence is TGTGCCAGCAGCTTGTGGCGGACAGTCCATAACTATGGCTACACCTTC. Protein sequence: CASSLWRTVHNYGYTF. Full variable domain (rest looked up from reference TRBV5-6 and TRBJ1-2): DAGVTQSPTHLIKTRGQQVTLRCSPKSGHDTVSWYQQALGQGPQFIFQYYEEEERQRGNFPDRFSGHQFPNYSSELNVNALLLGDSALYLCASSLWRTVHNYGYTFGSGTRLTVV.

V and J are TRBV7-9 and TRBJ2-2; 8 bases match TRBD2. The V gene end was trimmed by 6 bases and the J gene end by 0 bases; junction bases not matched to a gene: 6. Germline V lookup: CDR1 SEHNR, CDR2 FQNEAQ (reference sequence). The CDR3 spans 16 residues. The CDR3 sequence is CASRHGTSSNTGELFF. CDR3 nucleotide sequence: TGTGCCAGCAGACACGGGACTAGTTCGAACACCGGGGAGCTGTTTTTT.

This rearrangement joins TRBV5-1 to TRBJ2-2, with a tentative D call TRBD1 (6 bases). This CDR3 contains 14 residues. Germline V gene lookup returns CDR1 SGHRS and CDR2 YFSETQ. Trimming shortened V by 7 bases and J by 5 bases, and 15 bases separated the two germline ends. The CDR3 coding sequence is TGCGCCAGCCGGGACATACGGCCTACCGGGGAGCTGTTTTTT. Translation: CASRDIRPTGELFF.

The V call is TRBV6-1, the J call TRBJ1-5; D call uncertain. V shed 2 bases and J shed 15 bases, with 11 bases lying between them. Germline V gives CDR1 MNHNS, CDR2 SASEGT. The CDR3 has 11 amino acids. CDR3: CASSEIGPLHF. The DNA for the CDR3 is TGTGCCAGCAGTGAAATTGGCCCGTTGCATTTT.

The J gene is TRBJ2-3, the V gene TRBV5-1; maybe TRBD1 (6 bases). The CDR3 sequence is 21 residues long. Germline CDR1 is SGHRS and CDR2 is YFSETQ. The V and J ends lost 0 bases and 0 bases respectively, with 26 bases between them. CDR3 nucleotide sequence: TGCGCCAGCAGCTTGGTCGTCCGCGCCAGGGGTTTGGGGATCAGCACAGATACGCAGTATTTT. Translation: CASSLVVRARGLGISTDTQYF. The complete variable domain, with remaining parts taken from reference TRBV5-1 and TRBJ2-3, reads KAGVTQTPRYLIKTRGQQVTLSCSPISGHRSVSWYQQTPGQGLQFLFEYFSETQRNKGNFPGRFSGRQFSNSRSEMNVSTLELGDSALYLCASSLVVRARGLGISTDTQYFGPGTRLTVL.

V gene TRBV28 combines with J gene TRBJ2-1; possible D gene TRBD2, 6 bases. The germline V and J ends were trimmed by 5 bases and 5 bases, with 13 bases remaining between them. Looked up from germline, CDR1 is MDHEN and CDR2 is SYDVKM. The CDR3 has 14 residues. The CDR3 bases are TGTGCCAGCAGTGCTTTACGGGGGAACAATGAGCAGTTCTTC. Residues: CASSALRGNNEQFF.

This clone was seen once. The chain is built from TRBV9 and TRBJ2-1, with TRBD2 matching 13 bases. Per the germline V gene, CDR1 is SGDLS and CDR2 is YYNGEE. The junction had 14 bases not matched to a gene; V was cut back by 0 bases and J by 5 bases. The CDR3 contains 20 residues. CDR3 in DNA: TGTGCCAGCAGCGTAGAGGGAGTAGGACTAGCGGGGGCTCGGGACAATGAGCAGTTCTTC. Translating gives CASSVEGVGLAGARDNEQFF.

The chain carries TRBV11-2 and TRBJ1-4; perhaps TRBD1 as D (6 bases). Germline CDR1 and CDR2: SGHAT and FQNNGV. The germline V and J ends were trimmed by 4 bases and 0 bases, with 21 bases remaining between them. The CDR3 extends over 19 amino acids. The CDR3 loop is CASSSIKTQGVATNEKLFF. The CDR3, as DNA: TGTGCCAGCAGCTCAATTAAGACACAGGGAGTTGCAACTAATGAAAAACTGTTTTTT. The full variable domain, with the rest looked up from reference TRBV11-2 and TRBJ1-4, is EAGVAQSPRYKIIEKRQSVAFWCNPISGHATLYWYQQILGQGPKLLIQFQNNGVVDDSQLPKDRFSAERLKGVDSTLKIQPAKLEDSAVYLCASSSIKTQGVATNEKLFFGSGTQLSVL.

This clone has more than one count but fewer than ten. The chain combines TRBV27 with TRBJ1-5; weak D call: TRBD1 (5 bases). The CDR3 has 14 residues. The ends were cut back, 3 bases at V and 6 bases at J, with 12 bases in the middle. Germline V gene data show CDR1 as MNHEY and CDR2 as SMNVEV (reference sequence). The CDR3 DNA reads as TGTGCCAGCAGTTTTTCACCCGGGGGTCAGCCCCAGCATTTT. Protein product: CASSFSPGGQPQHF.

V is TRBV28 and J is TRBJ1-2; no reliable D call. This CDR3 has 12 amino acids. Trimming shortened V by 3 bases and J by 4 bases, and 6 bases separated the two germline ends. Germline assignment: CDR1 MDHEN and CDR2 SYDVKM. The CDR3 reads CASSFSFYGYTF. CDR3 DNA sequence: TGTGCCAGCAGTTTCAGCTTCTATGGCTACACCTTC.

The chain links TRBV5-1 to TRBJ2-1; no reliable D call. Germline CDR1 reads SGHRS; CDR2 reads YFSETQ. Trimming shortened V by 1 base and J by 7 bases, and 6 bases separated the two germline ends. The CDR3 sequence is 12 residues long. The CDR3 spells CASSLPGNEQFF. The CDR3 DNA follows: TGCGCCAGCAGCTTGCCAGGTAATGAGCAGTTCTTC.

This chain joins TRBV4-3 and TRBJ2-2; TRBD2 matches 12 bases. Germline lookup yields CDR1 LGHNA and CDR2 YSLEER. The CDR3 length is 21 residues. Trimming at V came to 0 bases and at J to 2 bases, leaving 13 bases not matched to a gene. In DNA, the CDR3 is TGCGCCAGCAGCCAAGATCTAGGAGGGCTAGCGGGAGGGCCTAACACCGGGGAGCTGTTTTTT. Its protein product is CASSQDLGGLAGGPNTGELFF.

The chain combines TRBV27 with TRBJ2-1; a weak D match, TRBD2 (6 bases). In germline, CDR1 is MNHEY, CDR2 SMNVEV (reference sequence). This CDR3 is built from 16 residues. The V end was cut by 2 bases, the J end by 4 bases, with 15 bases between. Written as DNA, the CDR3 is TGTGCCAGCAGTTTAATTGCGGGGTCCCCATACAATGAGCAGTTCTTC. It codes for CASSLIAGSPYNEQFF.